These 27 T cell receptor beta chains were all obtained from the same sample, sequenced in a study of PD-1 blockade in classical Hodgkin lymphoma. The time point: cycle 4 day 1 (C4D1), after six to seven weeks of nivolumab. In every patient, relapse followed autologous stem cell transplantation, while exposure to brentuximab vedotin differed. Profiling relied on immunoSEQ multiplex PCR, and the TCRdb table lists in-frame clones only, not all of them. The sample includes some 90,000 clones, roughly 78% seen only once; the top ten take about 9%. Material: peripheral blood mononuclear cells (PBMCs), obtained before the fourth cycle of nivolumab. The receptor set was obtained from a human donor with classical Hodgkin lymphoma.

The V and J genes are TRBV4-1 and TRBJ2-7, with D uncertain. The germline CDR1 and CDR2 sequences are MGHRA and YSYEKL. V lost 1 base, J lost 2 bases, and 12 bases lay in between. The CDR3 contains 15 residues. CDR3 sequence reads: CASSQGLLGPYEQYF. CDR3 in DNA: TGCGCCAGCAGCCAAGGGCTGCTAGGACCCTACGAGCAGTACTTC.

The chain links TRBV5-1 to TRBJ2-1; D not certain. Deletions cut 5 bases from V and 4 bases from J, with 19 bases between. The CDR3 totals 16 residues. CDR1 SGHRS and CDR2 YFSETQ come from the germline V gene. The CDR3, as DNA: TGCGCCAGCAGGATCCTCCCGGAACTCTCATACAATGAGCAGTTCTTC. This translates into CASRILPELSYNEQFF.

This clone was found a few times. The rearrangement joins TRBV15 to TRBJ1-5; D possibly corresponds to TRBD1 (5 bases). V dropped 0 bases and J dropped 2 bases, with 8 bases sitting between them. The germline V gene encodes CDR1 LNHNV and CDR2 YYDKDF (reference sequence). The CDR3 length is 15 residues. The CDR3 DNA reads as TGTGCCACCAGCAGAGATGGCAGGGGCAATCAGCCCCAGCATTTT. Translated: CATSRDGRGNQPQHF.

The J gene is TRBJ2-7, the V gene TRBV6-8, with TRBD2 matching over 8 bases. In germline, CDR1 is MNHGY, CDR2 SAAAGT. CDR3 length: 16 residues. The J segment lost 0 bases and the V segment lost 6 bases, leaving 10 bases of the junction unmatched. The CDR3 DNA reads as TGTGCCAGCAGCTGCAGCGGGGGCCCCCCCTCCTACGAGCAGTACTTC. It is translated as CASSCSGGPPSYEQYF.

The DNA for the CDR3 is TGTGCCAGCAGCCAAAGGGGCGGGGGATTCACCGGGGAGCTGTTTTTT. It codes for CASSQRGGGFTGELFF. The chain couples TRBV11-2 to TRBJ2-2; 7 nucleotides line up with TRBD2. In germline, CDR1 is SGHAT, CDR2 FQNNGV. V shed 5 bases, J shed 4 bases, and the junction held 10 bases outside the gene matches. The CDR3 is 16 amino acids.

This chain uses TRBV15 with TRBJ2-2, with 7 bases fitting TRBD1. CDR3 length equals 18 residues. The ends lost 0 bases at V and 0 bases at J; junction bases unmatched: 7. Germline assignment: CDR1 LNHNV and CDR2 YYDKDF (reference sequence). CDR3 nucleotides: TGTGCCACCAGCAGAGACCAGGGACAGCGCGCGAACACCGGGGAGCTGTTTTTT. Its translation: CATSRDQGQRANTGELFF.

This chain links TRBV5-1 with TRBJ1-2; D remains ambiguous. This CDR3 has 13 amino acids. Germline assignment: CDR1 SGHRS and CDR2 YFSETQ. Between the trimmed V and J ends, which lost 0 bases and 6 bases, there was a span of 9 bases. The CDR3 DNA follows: TGCGCCAGCAGCTTGGGAGGGATCGATGGCTACACCTTC. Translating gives CASSLGGIDGYTF.

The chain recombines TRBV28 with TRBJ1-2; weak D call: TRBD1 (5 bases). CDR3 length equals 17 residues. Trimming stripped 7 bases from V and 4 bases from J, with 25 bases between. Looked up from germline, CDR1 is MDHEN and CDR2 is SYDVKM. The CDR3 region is CASNPPIGQTTSYGYTF. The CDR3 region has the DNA TGTGCCAGCAACCCCCCGATTGGACAAACAACCTCCTATGGCTACACCTTC.

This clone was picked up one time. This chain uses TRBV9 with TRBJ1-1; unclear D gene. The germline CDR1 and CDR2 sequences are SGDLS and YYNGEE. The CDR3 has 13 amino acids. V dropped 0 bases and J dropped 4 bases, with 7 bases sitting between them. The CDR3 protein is CASSVEAGTEAFF. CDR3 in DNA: TGTGCCAGCAGCGTAGAGGCGGGCACTGAAGCTTTCTTT.

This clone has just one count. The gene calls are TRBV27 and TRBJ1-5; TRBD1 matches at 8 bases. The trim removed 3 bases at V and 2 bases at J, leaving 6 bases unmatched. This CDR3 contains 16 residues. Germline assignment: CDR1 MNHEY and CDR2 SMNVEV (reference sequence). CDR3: CASSLSRGPGNQPQHF. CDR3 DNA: TGTGCCAGCAGTTTGTCCAGGGGGCCTGGCAATCAGCCCCAGCATTTT.

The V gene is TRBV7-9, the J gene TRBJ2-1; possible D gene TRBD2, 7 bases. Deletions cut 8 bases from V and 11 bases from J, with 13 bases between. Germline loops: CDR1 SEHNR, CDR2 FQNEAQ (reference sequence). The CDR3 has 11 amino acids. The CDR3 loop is CASEGGRQQFF. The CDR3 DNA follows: TGTGCCAGCGAGGGGGGGCGCCAGCAGTTCTTC.

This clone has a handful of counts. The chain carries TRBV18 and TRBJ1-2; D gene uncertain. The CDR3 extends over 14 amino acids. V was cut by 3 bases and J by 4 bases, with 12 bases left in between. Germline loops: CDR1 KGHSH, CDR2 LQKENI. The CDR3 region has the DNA TGTGCCAGCTCACCCCTACCCGACGGCTATGGCTACACCTTC. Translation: CASSPLPDGYGYTF.

This chain's CDR3 is CASSPRGGHYEQYF. The CDR3 DNA reads TGTGCCAGCAGCCCCCGGGGTGGACACTACGAGCAGTACTTC. The rearrangement uses TRBV7-8 and TRBJ2-7, with D perhaps matching TRBD1 or TRBD2 (5 bases each). CDR3 length: 14 residues. V was pared by 5 bases and J by 3 bases, with 14 bases between. Germline lookup yields CDR1 SGHVS and CDR2 FQNEAQ.

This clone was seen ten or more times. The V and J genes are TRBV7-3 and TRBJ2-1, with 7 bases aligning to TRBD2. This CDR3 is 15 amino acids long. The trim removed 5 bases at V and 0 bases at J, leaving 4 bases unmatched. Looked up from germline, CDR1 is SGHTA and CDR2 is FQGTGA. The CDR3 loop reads CASSPSGSSYNEQFF. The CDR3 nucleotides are TGTGCCAGCAGCCCTAGCGGTTCCTCCTACAATGAGCAGTTCTTC.

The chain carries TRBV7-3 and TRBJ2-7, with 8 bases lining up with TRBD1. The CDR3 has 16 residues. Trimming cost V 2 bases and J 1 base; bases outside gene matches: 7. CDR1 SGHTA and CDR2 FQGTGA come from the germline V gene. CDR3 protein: CASSLGPRGPSYEQYF. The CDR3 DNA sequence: TGTGCCAGCAGCTTAGGGCCCAGGGGGCCATCCTACGAGCAGTACTTC.

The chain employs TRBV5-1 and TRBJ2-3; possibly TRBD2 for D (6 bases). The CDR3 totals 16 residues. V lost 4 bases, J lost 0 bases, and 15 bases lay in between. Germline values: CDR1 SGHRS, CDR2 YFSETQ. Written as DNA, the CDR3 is TGCGCCAGCAGCGGTCGGAGGGCAGCTAGCACAGATACGCAGTATTTT. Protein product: CASSGRRAASTDTQYF.

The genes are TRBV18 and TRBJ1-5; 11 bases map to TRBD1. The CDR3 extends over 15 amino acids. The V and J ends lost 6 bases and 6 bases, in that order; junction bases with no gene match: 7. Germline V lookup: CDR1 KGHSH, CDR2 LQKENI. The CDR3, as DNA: TGTGCCAGCTCCCTAGGGACAGGGGGGATTCAGCCCCAGCATTTT. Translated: CASSLGTGGIQPQHF.

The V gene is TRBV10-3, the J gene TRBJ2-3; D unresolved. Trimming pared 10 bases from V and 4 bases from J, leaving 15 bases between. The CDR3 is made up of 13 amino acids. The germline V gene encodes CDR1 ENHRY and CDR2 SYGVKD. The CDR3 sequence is CATLPLGADTQYF. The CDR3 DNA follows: TGTGCCACCCTCCCACTTGGGGCAGATACGCAGTATTTT.

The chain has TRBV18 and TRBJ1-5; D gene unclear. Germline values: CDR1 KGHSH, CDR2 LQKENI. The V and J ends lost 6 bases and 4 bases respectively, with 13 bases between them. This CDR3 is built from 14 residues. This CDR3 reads CASSLQLQNQPQHF. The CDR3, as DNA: TGTGCCAGCTCCTTACAACTCCAGAATCAGCCCCAGCATTTT.

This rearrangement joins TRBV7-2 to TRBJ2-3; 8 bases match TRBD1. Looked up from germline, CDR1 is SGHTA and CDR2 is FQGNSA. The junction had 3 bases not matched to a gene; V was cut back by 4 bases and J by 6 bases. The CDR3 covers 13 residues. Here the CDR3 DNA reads TGTGCCAGCAGCTCGCAGGGGGCGGATACGCAGTATTTT. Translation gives CASSSQGADTQYF.

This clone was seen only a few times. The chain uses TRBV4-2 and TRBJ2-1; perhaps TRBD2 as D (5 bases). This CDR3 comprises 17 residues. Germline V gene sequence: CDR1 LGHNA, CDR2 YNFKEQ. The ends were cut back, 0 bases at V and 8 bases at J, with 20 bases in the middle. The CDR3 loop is CASSQDGGVEWYDEQFF. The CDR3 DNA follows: TGTGCCAGCAGCCAAGATGGAGGTGTGGAGTGGTACGATGAGCAGTTCTTC.

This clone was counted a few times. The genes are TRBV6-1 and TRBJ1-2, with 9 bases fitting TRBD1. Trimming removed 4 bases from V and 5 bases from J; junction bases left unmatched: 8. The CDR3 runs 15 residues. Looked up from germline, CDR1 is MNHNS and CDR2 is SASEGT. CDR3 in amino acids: CASSAPGTGYYGYTF. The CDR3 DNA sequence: TGTGCCAGCAGTGCCCCCGGGACAGGGTATTATGGCTACACCTTC.

The CDR3 region has the DNA TGTGCCAGCAGCTTGTACTATGGCTACACCTTC. Its translation: CASSLYYGYTF. This chain joins TRBV5-5 and TRBJ1-2; D is uncertain. Germline V gives CDR1 SGHKS, CDR2 YYEKEE (reference sequence). V lost 1 base, J lost 3 bases, and 1 base lay in between. The CDR3 has 11 residues.

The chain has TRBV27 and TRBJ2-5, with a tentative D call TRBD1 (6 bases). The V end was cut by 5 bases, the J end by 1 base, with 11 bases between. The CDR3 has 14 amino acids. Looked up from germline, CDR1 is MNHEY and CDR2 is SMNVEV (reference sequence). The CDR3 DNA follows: TGTGCCAGCAGTCCGACAGGATCCCAAGAGACCCAGTACTTC. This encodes CASSPTGSQETQYF.

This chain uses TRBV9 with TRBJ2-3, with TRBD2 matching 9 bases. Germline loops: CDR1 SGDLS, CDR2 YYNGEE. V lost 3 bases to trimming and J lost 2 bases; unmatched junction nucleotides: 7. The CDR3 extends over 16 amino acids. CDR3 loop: CASSAPGTSSTDTQYF. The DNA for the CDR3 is TGTGCCAGCAGCGCCCCCGGGACTAGCTCCACAGATACGCAGTATTTT.

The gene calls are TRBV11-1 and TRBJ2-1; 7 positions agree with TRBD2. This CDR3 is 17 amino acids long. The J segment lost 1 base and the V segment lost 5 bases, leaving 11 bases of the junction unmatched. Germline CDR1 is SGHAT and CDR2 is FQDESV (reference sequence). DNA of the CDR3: TGTGCCAGCAGCCCAAGACTAGCCCCGGCGTCCTACAATGAGCAGTTCTTC. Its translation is CASSPRLAPASYNEQFF.

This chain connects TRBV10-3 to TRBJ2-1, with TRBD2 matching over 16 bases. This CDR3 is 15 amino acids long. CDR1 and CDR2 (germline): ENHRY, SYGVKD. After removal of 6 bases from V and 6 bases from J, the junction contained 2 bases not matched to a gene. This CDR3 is CAIRGTSGRANEQFF. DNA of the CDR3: TGTGCCATCAGAGGGACTAGCGGGAGGGCCAATGAGCAGTTCTTC.